The 9 T cell receptor beta chains below come from one sample, sequenced in a study of Ad26.COV2.S vaccination and SARS-CoV-2 variants (dated by TCRdb to the early 2020s). The receptor library was made with the immunoSEQ multiplex PCR assay. Sourced from immuneACCESS, this table was stored by TCRdb with only in-frame sequences that have V and J called. A share of the clones is absent; for the studies checked, an unresolved V gene accounts for under half, and the remainder has no known explanation. Recorded for this sample are 300,000 to 350,000 clones; approximately 86% of them occurred a single time. Of the sample, about 10% is held by the ten largest clones. The treatment or condition tag for this specimen amounts to: roughly 20 received Ad26.COV2.S at low or high dose, single or two shots; several received placebo; per-sample allocation not given. Repertoires of vaccine and placebo recipients were sequenced from samples taken on day 63 after the first injection.

This specimen was peripheral blood, taken in a trial of Ad26.COV2.S vaccine versus placebo. These receptors were taken from a person between 18 and 65 years old who received the Ad26.COV2.S COVID-19 vaccine or a placebo.

Remarks on this clone: At one end the junction does not follow the germline gene, possibly because of a read error. The rearrangement links TRBV7-7 to TRBJ2-5; D gene ambiguous. Germline V lookup: CDR1 SSHAT, CDR2 FNYEAQ (reference sequence). This CDR3 contains 15 residues. CDR3 in amino acids: CASSLNVLPQETQYF. DNA of the CDR3: TGTGCTAGCAGCTTAAATGTTCTGCCTCAAGAGACCCAGTACTTC.

The genes are TRBV7-2 and TRBJ2-3; possibly TRBD1 for D (9 bases). The germline gives CDR1 SGHTA, CDR2 FQGNSA. The CDR3 consists of 15 residues. Trimming stripped 5 bases from V and 6 bases from J, with 18 bases between. Here the CDR3 reads CASSKTGGGRDTQYF. CDR3 sequence (DNA): TGTGCCAGCAGCAAAACAGGGGGCGGGAGGGATACGCAGTATTTT.

This chain links TRBV30 with TRBJ2-7; 9 bases agree with TRBD1. V gave up 0 bases and J gave up 4 bases; unmatched junction bases: 1. CDR1 GTSNPN and CDR2 SVGIG come from the germline V gene (reference sequence). The CDR3 is 13 amino acids. CDR3 protein: CAWSVQGAYEQYF. The CDR3 nucleotides are TGTGCCTGGAGTGTACAGGGGGCATACGAGCAGTACTTC. Full variable domain (rest looked up from reference TRBV30 and TRBJ2-7): SQTIHQWPATLVQPVGSPLSLECTVEGTSNPNLYWYRQAAGRGLQLLFYSVGIGQISSEVPQNLSASRPQDRQFILSSKKLLLSDSGFYLCAWSVQGAYEQYFGPGTRLTVT.

This clone was observed a handful of times. This chain uses TRBV25-1 with TRBJ1-6; the D is unclear. Germline V gene lookup returns CDR1 MGHDK and CDR2 SYGVNS. The CDR3 runs to 16 residues. V was cut by 1 base and J by 8 bases, with 15 bases left in between. CDR3 DNA sequence: TGTGCCAGCAGTGAATCTGGGCCCCTGGGAGATTCACCCCTCCACTTT. Amino acid sequence: CASSESGPLGDSPLHF.

The chain employs TRBV28 and TRBJ1-2; unclear D gene. V was pared by 2 bases and J by 3 bases, with 10 bases between. The CDR3 covers 14 residues. Per the germline V gene, CDR1 is MDHEN and CDR2 is SYDVKM. The CDR3 bases are TGTGCCAGCAGTTTACGAGTGGAATACTATGGCTACACCTTC. Its protein is CASSLRVEYYGYTF.

Turning to this clone: Other nucleotide sequences from this sample produce the same CDR3. The chain employs TRBV2 and TRBJ1-1, with D perhaps TRBD1 (5 bases). This CDR3 is 13 amino acids long. The germline gives CDR1 SNHLY, CDR2 FYNNEI. The V and J ends lost 6 bases and 1 base respectively, with 9 bases between them. The CDR3 spells CASSAQGNTEAFF. The CDR3 bases are TGTGCCAGCAGCGCTCAGGGGAACACTGAAGCTTTCTTT.

The chain has TRBV28 and TRBJ2-1; possibly TRBD1 or TRBD2 for D (5 bases each). V gave up 5 bases and J gave up 8 bases, with 25 bases separating them. Germline V gene data show CDR1 as MDHEN and CDR2 as SYDVKM. CDR3 size: 17 residues. In nucleotides, the CDR3 is TGTGCCAGCAGTCTTACGGGACGCCGTACAGGTATCTATGAGCAGTTCTTC. Its protein is CASSLTGRRTGIYEQFF.

The chain recombines TRBV6-5 with TRBJ1-1, with D possibly being TRBD1 (6 bases). The CDR3 covers 15 residues. Germline V gene data show CDR1 as MNHEY and CDR2 as SVGAGI. Trimming removed 2 bases from V and 4 bases from J, with 14 bases in between. CDR3 in DNA: TGTGCCAGCAGTTACCCTCAAGGGGGTGGCACTGAAGCTTTCTTT. Translation gives CASSYPQGGGTEAFF.

The genes are TRBV20-1 and TRBJ2-3; TRBD2 matches at 7 bases. The CDR3 is 11 residues long. Looked up from germline, CDR1 is DFQATT and CDR2 is SNEGSKA (reference sequence). The CDR3 loop reads CTGGTWDTQYF. The CDR3 DNA reads TGCACCGGGGGGACCTGGGATACGCAGTATTTT.